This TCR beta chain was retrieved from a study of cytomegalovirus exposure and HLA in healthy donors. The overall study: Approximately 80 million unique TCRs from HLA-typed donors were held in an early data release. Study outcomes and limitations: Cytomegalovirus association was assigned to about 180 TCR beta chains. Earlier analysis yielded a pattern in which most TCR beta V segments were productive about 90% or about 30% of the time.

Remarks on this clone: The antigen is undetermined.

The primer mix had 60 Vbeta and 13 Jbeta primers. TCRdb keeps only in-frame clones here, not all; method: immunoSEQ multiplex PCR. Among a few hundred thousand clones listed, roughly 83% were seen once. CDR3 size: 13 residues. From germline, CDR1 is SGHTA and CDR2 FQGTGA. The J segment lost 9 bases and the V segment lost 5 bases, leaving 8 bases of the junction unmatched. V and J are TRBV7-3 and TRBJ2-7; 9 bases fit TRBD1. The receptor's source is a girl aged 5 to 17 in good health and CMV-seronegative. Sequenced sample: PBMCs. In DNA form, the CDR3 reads TGTGCCAGCAGCCCAATACAGGGGGCTCGGCAGTACTTC. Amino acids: CASSPIQGARQYF.